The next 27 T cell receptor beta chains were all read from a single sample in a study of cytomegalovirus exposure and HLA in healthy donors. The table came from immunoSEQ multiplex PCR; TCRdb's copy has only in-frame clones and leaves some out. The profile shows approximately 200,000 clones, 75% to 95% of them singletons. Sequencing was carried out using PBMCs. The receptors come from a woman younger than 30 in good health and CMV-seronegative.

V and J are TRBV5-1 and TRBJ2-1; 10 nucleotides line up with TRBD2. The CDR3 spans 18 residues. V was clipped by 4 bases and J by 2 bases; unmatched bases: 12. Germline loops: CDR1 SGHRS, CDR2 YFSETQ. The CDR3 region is CASSPRISGRAPYNEQFF. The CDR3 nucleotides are TGCGCCAGCAGCCCCAGGATCAGCGGGAGGGCCCCCTACAATGAGCAGTTCTTC.

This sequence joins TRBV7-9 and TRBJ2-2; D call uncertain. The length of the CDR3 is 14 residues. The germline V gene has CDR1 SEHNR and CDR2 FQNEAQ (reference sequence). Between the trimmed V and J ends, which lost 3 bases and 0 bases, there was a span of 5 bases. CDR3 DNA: TGTGCCAGCAGCTTCCCCTCGAACACCGGGGAGCTGTTTTTT. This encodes CASSFPSNTGELFF. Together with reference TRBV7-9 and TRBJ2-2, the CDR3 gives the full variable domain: DTGVSQNPRHKITKRGQNVTFRCDPISEHNRLYWYRQTLGQGPEFLTYFQNEAQLEKSRLLSDRFSAERPKGSFSTLEIQRTEQGDSAMYLCASSFPSNTGELFFGEGSRLTVL.

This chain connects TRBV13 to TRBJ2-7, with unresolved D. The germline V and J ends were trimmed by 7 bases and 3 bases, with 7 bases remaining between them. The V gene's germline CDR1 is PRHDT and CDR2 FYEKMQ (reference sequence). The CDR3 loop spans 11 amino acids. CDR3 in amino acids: CASTRVYEQYF. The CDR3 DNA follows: TGTGCCAGCACCCGGGTCTACGAGCAGTACTTC.

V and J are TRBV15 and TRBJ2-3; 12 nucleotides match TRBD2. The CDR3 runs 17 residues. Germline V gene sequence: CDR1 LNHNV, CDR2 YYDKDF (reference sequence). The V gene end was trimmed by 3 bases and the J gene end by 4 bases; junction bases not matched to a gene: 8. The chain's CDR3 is CATSRDSTSGSADTQYF. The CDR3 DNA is TGTGCCACCAGCAGGGACTCGACTAGCGGGAGCGCAGATACGCAGTATTTT.

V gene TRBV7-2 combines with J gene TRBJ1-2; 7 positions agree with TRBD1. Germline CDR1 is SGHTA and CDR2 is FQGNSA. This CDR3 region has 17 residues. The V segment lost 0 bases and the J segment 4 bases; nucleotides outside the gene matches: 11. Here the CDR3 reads CASSLAFRAGGSYGYTF. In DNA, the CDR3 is TGTGCCAGCAGCTTAGCGTTCAGGGCAGGGGGTTCCTATGGCTACACCTTC.

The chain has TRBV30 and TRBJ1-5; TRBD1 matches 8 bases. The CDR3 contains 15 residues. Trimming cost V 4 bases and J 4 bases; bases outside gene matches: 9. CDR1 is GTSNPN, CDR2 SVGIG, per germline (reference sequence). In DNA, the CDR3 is TGTGCCTGGACCATTCAGGGGGCAGGTAATCAGCCCCAGCATTTT. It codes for CAWTIQGAGNQPQHF.

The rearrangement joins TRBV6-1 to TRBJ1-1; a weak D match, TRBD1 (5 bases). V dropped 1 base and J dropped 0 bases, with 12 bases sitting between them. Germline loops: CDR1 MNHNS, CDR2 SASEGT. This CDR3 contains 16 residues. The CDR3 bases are TGTGCCAGCAGTGAAGAGGGGCCAGGGTTGAACACTGAAGCTTTCTTT. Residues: CASSEEGPGLNTEAFF.

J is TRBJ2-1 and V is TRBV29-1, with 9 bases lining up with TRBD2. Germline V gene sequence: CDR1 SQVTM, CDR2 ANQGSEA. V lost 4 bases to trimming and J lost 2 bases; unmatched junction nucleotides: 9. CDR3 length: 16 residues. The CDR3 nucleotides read TGCAGCGTTGGTGGCGGGAGGGCCGTGGCCTACAATGAGCAGTTCTTC. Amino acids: CSVGGGRAVAYNEQFF.

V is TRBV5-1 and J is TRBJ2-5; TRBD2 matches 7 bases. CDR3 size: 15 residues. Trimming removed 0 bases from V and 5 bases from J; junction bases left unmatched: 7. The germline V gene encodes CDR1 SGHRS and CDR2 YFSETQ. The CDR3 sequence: CASSLEAGAGETQYF. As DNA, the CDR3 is TGCGCCAGCAGCTTGGAGGCGGGAGCGGGCGAGACCCAGTACTTC.

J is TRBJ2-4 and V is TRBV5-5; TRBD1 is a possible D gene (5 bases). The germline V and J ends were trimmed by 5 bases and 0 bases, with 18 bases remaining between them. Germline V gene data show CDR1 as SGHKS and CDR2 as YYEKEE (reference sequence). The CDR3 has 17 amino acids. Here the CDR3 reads CASRGGAADLAKNIQYF. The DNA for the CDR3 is TGTGCCAGCAGGGGTGGGGCGGCTGACCTAGCCAAAAACATTCAGTACTTC.

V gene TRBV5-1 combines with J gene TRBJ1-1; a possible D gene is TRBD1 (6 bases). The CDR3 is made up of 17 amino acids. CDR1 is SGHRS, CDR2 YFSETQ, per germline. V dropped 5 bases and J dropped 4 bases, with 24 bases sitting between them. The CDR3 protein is CASRGTFGRDVRTEAFF. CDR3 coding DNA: TGCGCCAGCAGGGGGACATTCGGCAGGGACGTACGCACTGAAGCTTTCTTT. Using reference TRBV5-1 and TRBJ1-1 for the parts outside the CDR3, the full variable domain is KAGVTQTPRYLIKTRGQQVTLSCSPISGHRSVSWYQQTPGQGLQFLFEYFSETQRNKGNFPGRFSGRQFSNSRSEMNVSTLELGDSALYLCASRGTFGRDVRTEAFFGQGTRLTVV.

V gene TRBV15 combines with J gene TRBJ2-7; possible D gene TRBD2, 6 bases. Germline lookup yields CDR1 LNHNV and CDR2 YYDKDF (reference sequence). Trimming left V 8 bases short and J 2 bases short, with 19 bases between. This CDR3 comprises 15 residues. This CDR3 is CATAEGRGITYEQYF. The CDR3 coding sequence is TGTGCCACCGCGGAGGGTCGCGGGATAACCTACGAGCAGTACTTC.

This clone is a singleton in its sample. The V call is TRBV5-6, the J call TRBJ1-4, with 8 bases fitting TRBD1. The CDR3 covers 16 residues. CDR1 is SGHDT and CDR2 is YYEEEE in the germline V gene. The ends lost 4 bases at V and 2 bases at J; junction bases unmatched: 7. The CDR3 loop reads CASSQLTGATNEKLFF. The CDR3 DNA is TGTGCCAGCAGCCAACTGACAGGGGCGACTAATGAAAAACTGTTTTTT. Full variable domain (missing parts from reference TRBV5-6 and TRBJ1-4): DAGVTQSPTHLIKTRGQQVTLRCSPKSGHDTVSWYQQALGQGPQFIFQYYEEEERQRGNFPDRFSGHQFPNYSSELNVNALLLGDSALYLCASSQLTGATNEKLFFGSGTQLSVL.

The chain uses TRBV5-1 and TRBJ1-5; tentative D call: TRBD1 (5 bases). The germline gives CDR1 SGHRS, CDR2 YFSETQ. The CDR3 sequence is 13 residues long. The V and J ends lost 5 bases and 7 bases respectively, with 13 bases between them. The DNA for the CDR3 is TGCGCCAGCAGTGGAGGGGAGGACCAGCCCCAGCATTTT. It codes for CASSGGEDQPQHF. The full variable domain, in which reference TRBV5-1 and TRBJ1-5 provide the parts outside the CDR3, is KAGVTQTPRYLIKTRGQQVTLSCSPISGHRSVSWYQQTPGQGLQFLFEYFSETQRNKGNFPGRFSGRQFSNSRSEMNVSTLELGDSALYLCASSGGEDQPQHFGDGTRLSIL.

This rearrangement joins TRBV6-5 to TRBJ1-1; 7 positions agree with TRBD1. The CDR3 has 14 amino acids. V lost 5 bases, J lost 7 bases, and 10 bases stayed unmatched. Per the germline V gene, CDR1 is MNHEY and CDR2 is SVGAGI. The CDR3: CASSRLSGTDEAFF. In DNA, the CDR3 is TGTGCCAGCAGTCGACTGTCCGGGACAGATGAAGCTTTCTTT.

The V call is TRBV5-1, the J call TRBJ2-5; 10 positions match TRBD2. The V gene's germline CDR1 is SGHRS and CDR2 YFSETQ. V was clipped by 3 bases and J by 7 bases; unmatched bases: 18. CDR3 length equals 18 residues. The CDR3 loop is CASSWGVSSGGRRATQYF. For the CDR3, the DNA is TGCGCCAGCAGCTGGGGGGTTTCTAGCGGGGGCCGCCGGGCGACCCAGTACTTC.

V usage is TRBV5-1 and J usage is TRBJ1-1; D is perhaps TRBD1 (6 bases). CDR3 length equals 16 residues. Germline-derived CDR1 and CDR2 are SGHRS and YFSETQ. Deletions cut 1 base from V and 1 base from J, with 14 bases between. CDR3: CASSLSGQGSNTEAFF. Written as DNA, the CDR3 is TGCGCCAGCAGCTTGAGCGGTCAGGGGTCGAACACTGAAGCTTTCTTT.

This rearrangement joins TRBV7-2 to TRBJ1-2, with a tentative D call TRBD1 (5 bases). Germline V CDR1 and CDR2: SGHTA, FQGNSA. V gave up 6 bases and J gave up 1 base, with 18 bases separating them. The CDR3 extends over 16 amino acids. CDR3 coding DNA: TGTGCCAGCAGTTTAACACAGGTTCTGGGTAACTATGGCTACACCTTC. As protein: CASSLTQVLGNYGYTF.

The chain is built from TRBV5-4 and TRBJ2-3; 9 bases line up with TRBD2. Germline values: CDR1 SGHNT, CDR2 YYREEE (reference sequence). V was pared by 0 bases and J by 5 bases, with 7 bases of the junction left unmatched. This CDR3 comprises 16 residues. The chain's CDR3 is CASSLAPSGTIDTQYF. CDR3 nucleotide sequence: TGTGCCAGCAGCTTGGCTCCTAGCGGGACTATAGATACGCAGTATTTT.

The CDR3 DNA is TGCGCCAGCAGACCTACGGGACAGGGGTCCCACCGGGGGGCTTACGAGCAGTACTTC. It is translated as CASRPTGQGSHRGAYEQYF. The genes are TRBV5-1 and TRBJ2-7, with 10 bases lining up with TRBD1. Germline values: CDR1 SGHRS, CDR2 YFSETQ. The CDR3 has 19 amino acids. The V segment lost 5 bases and the J segment 4 bases; nucleotides outside the gene matches: 21.

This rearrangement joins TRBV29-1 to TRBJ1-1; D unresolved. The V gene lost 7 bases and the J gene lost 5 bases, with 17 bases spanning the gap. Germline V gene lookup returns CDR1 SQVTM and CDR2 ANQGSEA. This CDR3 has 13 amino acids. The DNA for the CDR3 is TGCAGCGCCCGACACGGGGAGGCTACTGAAGCTTTCTTT. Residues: CSARHGEATEAFF.

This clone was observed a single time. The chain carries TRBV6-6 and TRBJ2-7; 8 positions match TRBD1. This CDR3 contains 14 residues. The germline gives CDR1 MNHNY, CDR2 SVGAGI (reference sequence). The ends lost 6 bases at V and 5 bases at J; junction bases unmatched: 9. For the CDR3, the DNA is TGTGCCAGCAGCGCGGACAGGGCTAACCACGAGCAGTACTTC. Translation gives CASSADRANHEQYF.

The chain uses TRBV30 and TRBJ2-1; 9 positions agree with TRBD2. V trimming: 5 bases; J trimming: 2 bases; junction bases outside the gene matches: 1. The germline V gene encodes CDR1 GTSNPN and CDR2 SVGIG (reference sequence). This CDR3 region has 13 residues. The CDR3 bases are TGTGCCTGGGCTAGCGGGACCTACAATGAGCAGTTCTTC. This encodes CAWASGTYNEQFF.

CDR3 sequence (DNA): TGTGCCAGCTCCCTAGCGGGACGGACAGATACGCAGTATTTT. Translated: CASSLAGRTDTQYF. V usage is TRBV18 and J usage is TRBJ2-3; TRBD2 matches 9 bases. Germline loops: CDR1 KGHSH, CDR2 LQKENI. This CDR3 is 14 amino acids long. The J segment lost 3 bases and the V segment lost 6 bases, leaving 4 bases of the junction unmatched.

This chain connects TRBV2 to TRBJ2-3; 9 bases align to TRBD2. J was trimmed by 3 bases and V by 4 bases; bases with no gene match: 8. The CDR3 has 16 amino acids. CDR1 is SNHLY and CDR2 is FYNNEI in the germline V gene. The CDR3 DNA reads TGTGCCAGCAGTGGGGGAACCAGCGGGAGGACAGATACGCAGTATTTT. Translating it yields CASSGGTSGRTDTQYF.

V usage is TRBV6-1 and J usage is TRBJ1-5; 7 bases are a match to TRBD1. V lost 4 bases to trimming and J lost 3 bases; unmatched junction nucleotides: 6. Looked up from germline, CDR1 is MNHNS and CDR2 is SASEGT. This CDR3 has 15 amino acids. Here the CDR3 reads CASSGGTAYNQPQHF. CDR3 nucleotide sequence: TGTGCCAGCAGTGGTGGGACAGCCTACAATCAGCCCCAGCATTTT.

The CDR3 coding sequence is TGCAGCGTGGCGGGGGCGAACACCGGGGAGCTGTTTTTT. The encoded protein is CSVAGANTGELFF. The chain employs TRBV29-1 and TRBJ2-2; 7 nucleotides line up with TRBD2. Germline V gene lookup returns CDR1 SQVTM and CDR2 ANQGSEA. V was pared by 6 bases and J by 0 bases, with 1 base of the junction left unmatched. The CDR3 is 13 residues long.